Shown below are 26 T cell receptor beta chains from a single sample sequenced in a study of technical replicates of blood from several donors (dated by TCRdb to about 2017). Receptor libraries were prepared by the immunoSEQ multiplex PCR assay. TCRdb re-hosts the immuneACCESS table, in-frame sequences only. Its copies lack some clones; in the studies checked, an unresolved V gene accounts for under half of them, and the cause for the rest is not known. For this sample there are 70,000 to 95,000 clones; approximately 93% appear just once. The biggest ten clones account for 0.24% of the sample. Sequenced sample: T cells isolated from PBMCs. All receptors come from a human donor in good health.

This clone was counted once. The rearrangement uses TRBV7-9 and TRBJ2-5, with D possibly matching TRBD2 (5 bases). The V and J ends lost 8 bases and 1 base respectively, with 14 bases between them. In germline, CDR1 is SEHNR, CDR2 FQNEAQ (reference sequence). The CDR3 runs 14 residues. The CDR3 loop is CASWSVAFQETQYF. The DNA for the CDR3 is TGTGCCAGCTGGTCCGTAGCGTTCCAAGAGACCCAGTACTTC.

The V and J genes are TRBV30 and TRBJ1-2, with 7 bases that match TRBD1. The CDR3 runs 12 residues. Germline CDR1 GTSNPN, CDR2 SVGIG (reference sequence). J gave up 4 bases and V 3 bases, and 2 bases lay outside the gene matches. CDR3 bases: TGTGCCTGGAGCGAGGGGGCCTATGGCTACACCTTC. Translation gives CAWSEGAYGYTF.

This chain connects TRBV7-9 to TRBJ2-1; TRBD2 agrees at 11 bases. The germline CDR1 and CDR2 sequences are SEHNR and FQNEAQ (reference sequence). V was clipped by 3 bases and J by 7 bases; unmatched bases: 11. This CDR3 has 17 amino acids. CDR3 region: CASSFPPPLAGENEQFF. The CDR3 coding sequence is TGTGCCAGCAGCTTCCCCCCTCCACTAGCGGGAGAGAATGAGCAGTTCTTC.

This clone was counted between two and nine times. V and J are TRBV18 and TRBJ1-1; D uncertain. This CDR3 is 14 amino acids long. From germline, CDR1 is KGHSH and CDR2 LQKENI. V was pared by 3 bases and J by 4 bases, with 12 bases between. The CDR3 protein is CASSPTGGITEAFF. Here the CDR3 DNA reads TGTGCCAGCTCACCGACGGGCGGGATCACTGAAGCTTTCTTT. The full variable domain, with the rest looked up from reference TRBV18 and TRBJ1-1, is NAGVMQNPRHLVRRRGQEARLRCSPMKGHSHVYWYRQLPEEGLKFMVYLQKENIIDESGMPKERFSAEFPKEGPSILRIQQVVRGDSAAYFCASSPTGGITEAFFGQGTRLTVV.

This chain links TRBV29-1 with TRBJ1-2; D gene uncertain. The CDR3 loop spans 11 amino acids. The V end lost 6 bases, the J end lost 2 bases, and 7 bases lay between the germline ends. CDR1 is SQVTM, CDR2 ANQGSEA, per germline. The CDR3 here is CSVVENYGYTF. CDR3 nucleotides: TGCAGCGTCGTCGAGAACTATGGCTACACCTTC. Variable domain in full (rest from reference TRBV29-1 and TRBJ1-2): SAVISQKPSRDICQRGTSLTIQCQVDSQVTMMFWYRQQPGQSLTLIATANQGSEATYESGFVIDKFPISRPNLTFSTLTVSNMSPEDSSIYLCSVVENYGYTFGSGTRLTVV.

The chain carries TRBV7-6 and TRBJ1-1; D is unresolved. Trimming took off 5 bases at V and 5 bases at J, with 12 bases between the two ends. The CDR3 has 13 amino acids. In germline, CDR1 is SGHVS, CDR2 FNYEAQ. CDR3 region: CASSTKERTEAFF. The CDR3 region has the DNA TGTGCCAGCAGCACAAAGGAGAGGACTGAAGCTTTCTTT.

V gene TRBV6-5 combines with J gene TRBJ2-1; D gene uncertain. The CDR3 is 15 amino acids. Trimming took 0 bases from V and 6 from J, leaving 12 bases between them. Germline V gene sequence: CDR1 MNHEY, CDR2 SVGAGI. The chain's CDR3 is CASSYSREVVNEQFF. CDR3 coding DNA: TGTGCCAGCAGTTACTCAAGAGAAGTGGTCAATGAGCAGTTCTTC.

The gene calls are TRBV9 and TRBJ2-1, with 10 nucleotides matching TRBD2. The CDR3 length is 17 residues. With V trimmed by 1 base and J by 6 bases, 10 bases remained unmatched. Per the germline V gene, CDR1 is SGDLS and CDR2 is YYNGEE. CDR3 loop: CASSVNPLSGGANEQFF. The CDR3 coding sequence is TGTGCCAGCAGCGTAAACCCCCTGAGCGGGGGGGCCAATGAGCAGTTCTTC.

V and J are TRBV13 and TRBJ1-2; D remains unclear. The CDR3 sequence is 14 residues long. Germline CDR1 reads PRHDT; CDR2 reads FYEKMQ (reference sequence). Trimming took 1 base from V and 8 from J, leaving 14 bases between them. CDR3 coding DNA: TGTGCCAGCAGCTTAGAGGTTCTCATGAGGGGCTACACCTTC. This codes for CASSLEVLMRGYTF.

J is TRBJ2-7 and V is TRBV11-2, with 9 nucleotides matching TRBD1. The CDR3 has 17 residues. With 0 bases clipped from V and 4 bases from J, the junction kept 10 bases outside the gene matches. Germline loops: CDR1 SGHAT, CDR2 FQNNGV. In DNA form, the CDR3 reads TGTGCCAGCAGCTTAGACCCGGGACAGGGCGGTATTTACGAGCAGTACTTC. Translated: CASSLDPGQGGIYEQYF. The full variable domain, in which reference TRBV11-2 and TRBJ2-7 provide the parts outside the CDR3, is EAGVAQSPRYKIIEKRQSVAFWCNPISGHATLYWYQQILGQGPKLLIQFQNNGVVDDSQLPKDRFSAERLKGVDSTLKIQPAKLEDSAVYLCASSLDPGQGGIYEQYFGPGTRLTVT.

The chain links TRBV7-9 to TRBJ1-5, with D possibly being TRBD1 (6 bases). V was trimmed by 5 bases and J by 1 base, leaving 9 bases between them. Germline V gene data show CDR1 as SEHNR and CDR2 as FQNEAQ (reference sequence). The CDR3 consists of 14 residues. The CDR3 is CASSHQGSNQPQHF. DNA for the CDR3: TGTGCCAGCAGCCACCAGGGGAGCAATCAGCCCCAGCATTTT.

V usage is TRBV5-6 and J usage is TRBJ2-2; D unresolved. Trimming took 1 base from V and 1 from J, leaving 5 bases between them. The CDR3 is 14 residues long. Looked up from germline, CDR1 is SGHDT and CDR2 is YYEEEE. CDR3 DNA: TGTGCCAGCAGCTTGCCAGGGAACACCGGGGAGCTGTTTTTT. Translation gives CASSLPGNTGELFF.

CDR3 bases: TGTGCCAGCAGCCCACCGGACAGATTCGGTGGCGGCTACGAGCAGTACTTC. It yields the protein CASSPPDRFGGGYEQYF. The rearrangement uses TRBV7-9 and TRBJ2-7; perhaps TRBD1 as D (6 bases). CDR3 size: 17 residues. Per germline, CDR1 SEHNR and CDR2 FQNEAQ (reference sequence). V was shortened by 5 bases and J by 3 bases, with 23 bases between the two germline ends.

The chain has TRBV5-8 and TRBJ2-5; no clear D. V was trimmed by 6 bases and J by 13 bases, leaving 28 bases between them. Germline-derived CDR1 and CDR2 are SGHTS and YDEGEE. The CDR3 sequence is 15 residues long. DNA of the CDR3: TGTGCCAGCACCCGAGGCCCCGAATCTGCTACCCCCGTGTACTTC. It translates to CASTRGPESATPVYF. The full variable domain, rest sourced from reference TRBV5-8 and TRBJ2-5, is EAGVTQSPTHLIKTRGQQATLRCSPISGHTSVYWYQQALGLGLQFLLWYDEGEERNRGNFPPRFSGRQFPNYSSELNVNALELEDSALYLCASTRGPESATPVYFGPGTRLLVL.

This rearrangement joins TRBV2 to TRBJ1-3; the match to TRBD1 covers 9 bases. Germline V CDR1 and CDR2: SNHLY, FYNNEI. The CDR3 runs 13 residues. With V trimmed by 5 bases and J by 8 bases, 4 bases remained unmatched. The CDR3 DNA follows: TGTGCCAGCAGTCAGGACAGGGGACACACCATATATTTT. Its protein product is CASSQDRGHTIYF.

The V gene is TRBV25-1, the J gene TRBJ2-7, with TRBD2 matching over 9 bases. CDR3 length: 13 amino acids. Trimming cost V 3 bases and J 9 bases; bases outside gene matches: 6. Germline assignment: CDR1 MGHDK and CDR2 SYGVNS. The CDR3 DNA follows: TGTGCCAGCAGTGACGCGGGGGGGGCGCGGCAGTACTTC. This sequence encodes CASSDAGGARQYF.

This clone was detected only once. V is TRBV6-4 and J is TRBJ2-2, with D tentatively TRBD2 (6 bases). Germline values: CDR1 MRHNA, CDR2 SNTAGT. The V and J ends lost 4 bases and 6 bases respectively, with 18 bases between them. This CDR3 is built from 16 residues. The CDR3 nucleotides are TGTGCCAGCAGTGCGGAGGGCAACACCGTCTCCGGGGAGCTGTTTTTT. Translating gives CASSAEGNTVSGELFF.

V usage is TRBV5-1 and J usage is TRBJ2-7; D possibly corresponds to TRBD1 (7 bases). V was clipped by 6 bases and J by 2 bases, with 15 bases between them. The CDR3 has 14 amino acids. The germline V gene has CDR1 SGHRS and CDR2 YFSETQ. The chain's CDR3 is CASTRDREAYEQYF. The CDR3 DNA is TGCGCCAGCACTCGAGACAGGGAGGCCTACGAGCAGTACTTC.

The chain is built from TRBV11-3 and TRBJ2-2, with D possibly matching TRBD1 (6 bases). The V gene lost 5 bases and the J gene lost 6 bases, with 13 bases spanning the gap. Germline V gene sequence: CDR1 SGHNT, CDR2 YENEEA. This CDR3 is built from 14 residues. The CDR3 spells CASSPGQSAGELFF. DNA of the CDR3: TGTGCCAGCAGCCCTGGACAGAGCGCCGGGGAGCTGTTTTTT. Variable domain in full (rest from reference TRBV11-3 and TRBJ2-2): EAGVVQSPRYKIIEKKQPVAFWCNPISGHNTLYWYLQNLGQGPELLIRYENEEAVDDSQLPKDRFSAERLKGVDSTLKIQPAELGDSAVYLCASSPGQSAGELFFGEGSRLTVL.

CDR3 nucleotides: TGTGCCAGCAACCACCGGGCCGGAGGGACCTCTGAAGCTTTCTTT. Translated, it gives CASNHRAGGTSEAFF. This sequence joins TRBV28 and TRBJ1-1, with D possibly matching TRBD1 (5 bases). The CDR3 totals 15 residues. Germline CDR1 MDHEN, CDR2 SYDVKM. V was trimmed by 7 bases and J by 6 bases, leaving 21 bases between them. Full variable domain (remainder filled in from reference TRBV28 and TRBJ1-1): DVKVTQSSRYLVKRTGEKVFLECVQDMDHENMFWYRQDPGLGLRLIYFSYDVKMKEKGDIPEGYSVSREKKERFSLILESASTNQTSMYLCASNHRAGGTSEAFFGQGTRLTVV.

The chain has TRBV5-4 and TRBJ2-1; 9 bases align to TRBD1. V gave up 4 bases and J gave up 8 bases; unmatched junction bases: 13. In germline, CDR1 is SGHNT, CDR2 YYREEE (reference sequence). This CDR3 contains 16 residues. The CDR3 loop is CASSGKEPGQGHEQFF. CDR3 in DNA: TGTGCCAGCAGCGGAAAGGAACCGGGACAGGGCCATGAGCAGTTCTTC.

The chain employs TRBV30 and TRBJ2-1; TRBD2 aligns across 9 bases. Germline V gives CDR1 GTSNPN, CDR2 SVGIG (reference sequence). The V segment lost 3 bases and the J segment 4 bases; nucleotides outside the gene matches: 7. This CDR3 is 15 amino acids long. The CDR3 coding sequence is TGTGCCTGGAGCCTAATAGCGGGGGCATACAATGAGCAGTTCTTC. Translation gives CAWSLIAGAYNEQFF. The full variable domain, rest sourced from reference TRBV30 and TRBJ2-1, is SQTIHQWPATLVQPVGSPLSLECTVEGTSNPNLYWYRQAAGRGLQLLFYSVGIGQISSEVPQNLSASRPQDRQFILSSKKLLLSDSGFYLCAWSLIAGAYNEQFFGPGTRLTVL.

The genes are TRBV10-3 and TRBJ1-2; 8 positions agree with TRBD1. CDR3 length: 16 residues. V lost 4 bases and J lost 4; bases outside the gene matches: 11. Germline assignment: CDR1 ENHRY and CDR2 SYGVKD. In DNA form, the CDR3 reads TGTGCCATCAGTGGCACCGGGACAGGCGATCCCTATGGCTACACCTTC. It is translated as CAISGTGTGDPYGYTF.

The genes are TRBV2 and TRBJ2-7, with TRBD2 matching over 10 bases. With V trimmed by 0 bases and J by 2 bases, 1 base remained unmatched. The germline CDR1 and CDR2 sequences are SNHLY and FYNNEI. This CDR3 spans 15 amino acids. The CDR3 DNA follows: TGTGCCAGCAGTGAAGCAGGGACTAGCGCCTACGAGCAGTACTTC. Translated: CASSEAGTSAYEQYF.

Here the CDR3 reads CSVEDLPGTGGTEAFF. For the CDR3, the DNA is TGCAGCGTTGAAGATCTTCCCGGGACAGGGGGCACTGAAGCTTTCTTT. This sequence joins TRBV29-1 and TRBJ1-1; 11 bases are a match to TRBD1. With V trimmed by 0 bases and J by 4 bases, 7 bases remained unmatched. Germline CDR1 reads SQVTM; CDR2 reads ANQGSEA. The CDR3 sequence is 16 residues long.

The rearrangement uses TRBV30 and TRBJ2-7; D is uncertain. Germline V gene sequence: CDR1 GTSNPN, CDR2 SVGIG (reference sequence). The germline V and J ends were trimmed by 0 bases and 2 bases, with 14 bases remaining between them. The CDR3 covers 15 residues. CDR3 amino acids: CAWSVGDMGPYEQYF. The CDR3 DNA follows: TGTGCCTGGAGTGTTGGTGACATGGGTCCCTACGAGCAGTACTTC.